The T cell receptor beta chain described here comes from a study of cytomegalovirus exposure and HLA in healthy donors. Measured with immunoSEQ multiplex PCR; TCRdb has only the in-frame clones, and not every one. The table shows 150,000 to 250,000 clones, with 84% occurring only once. There are 16 residues in the CDR3. Trimming cost V 5 bases and J 8 bases; bases outside gene matches: 7. CDR1 and CDR2 (germline): SGHAT, FQDESV (reference sequence). Sequenced sample: PBMCs. The sequence derives from a woman in her 30s in good health and CMV-seropositive. The chain recombines TRBV11-1 with TRBJ2-1; 15 nucleotides agree with TRBD2. The CDR3 DNA reads as TGTGCCAGCAGCCCTCGGACTAGCGGGAGGGTGTATGAGCAGTTCTTC. Residues: CASSPRTSGRVYEQFF.